A single sample is the source of the 23 T cell receptor beta chains below, sequenced in a study of cytomegalovirus exposure and HLA in healthy donors. The primer mix had 60 Vbeta and 13 Jbeta primers. Data came from immunoSEQ multiplex PCR; TCRdb stores just in-frame clones and leaves some out. The sample has 45,000 to 60,000 clones, approximately 77% seen once. Sequencing was performed on PBMCs. All receptors derive from a woman between 45 and 65 years old in good health and CMV-seronegative.

With regard to this clone: This same CDR3 is encoded by further DNA sequences in the sample. V usage is TRBV4-1 and J usage is TRBJ2-5; 9 bases map to TRBD1. J was trimmed by 3 bases and V by 1 base; bases with no gene match: 6. This CDR3 comprises 16 residues. CDR1 is MGHRA and CDR2 is YSYEKL in the germline V gene. CDR3 protein: CASSQVPRTGEETQYF. The CDR3 DNA sequence: TGCGCCAGCAGCCAAGTTCCCAGGACAGGGGAAGAGACCCAGTACTTC.

The chain uses TRBV5-1 and TRBJ2-7; D is unclear. Germline CDR1 reads SGHRS; CDR2 reads YFSETQ. The CDR3 extends over 12 amino acids. V lost 4 bases and J 1 base, leaving 6 bases between the germline ends. CDR3 sequence: CASSLPSYEQYF. CDR3 DNA sequence: TGCGCCAGCAGCCTACCATCCTACGAGCAGTACTTC.

This sequence joins TRBV4-2 and TRBJ2-5; 8 nucleotides align to TRBD1. The better agreement between TRBJ2-7 and the DNA end casts doubt on the J call. The V gene's germline CDR1 is LGHNA and CDR2 YNFKEQ. The CDR3 extends over 17 amino acids. This CDR3 reads CASSPDQGQGASYEQYF. The CDR3 nucleotides read TGTGCCAGCAGCCCGGATCAAGGGCAGGGGGCCTCCTACGAGCAGTACTTC.

The chain is built from TRBV5-1 and TRBJ2-2; D is ambiguous. Germline values: CDR1 SGHRS, CDR2 YFSETQ. V lost 1 base and J lost 4, with 11 bases in between. This CDR3 contains 15 residues. CDR3 bases: TGCGCCAGCAGCTTGCAGCAGGCAGGCACCGGGGAGCTGTTTTTT. This gives the protein CASSLQQAGTGELFF.

This clone has only a few counts. The chain has TRBV9 and TRBJ1-4; 7 bases line up with TRBD1. The ends lost 7 bases at V and 5 bases at J; junction bases unmatched: 5. Germline assignment: CDR1 SGDLS and CDR2 YYNGEE. This CDR3 is 13 amino acids long. For the CDR3, the DNA is TGTGCCAGCGGGGGACAGCAAAATGAAAAACTGTTTTTT. It specifies CASGGQQNEKLFF.

This chain joins TRBV2 and TRBJ1-2; TRBD1 matches at 7 bases. V lost 6 bases to trimming and J lost 7 bases; unmatched junction nucleotides: 5. Germline CDR1 is SNHLY and CDR2 is FYNNEI. CDR3 size: 12 residues. CDR3 sequence (DNA): TGTGCCAGCAGGGTACAGGGGAGTGGCTACACCTTC. It encodes CASRVQGSGYTF.

The rearrangement uses TRBV27 and TRBJ2-7; 7 bases map to TRBD1. The CDR3 contains 14 residues. With V trimmed by 5 bases and J by 9 bases, 13 bases remained unmatched. The V gene's germline CDR1 is MNHEY and CDR2 SMNVEV (reference sequence). CDR3 DNA: TGTGCCAGCAGTCTCGACTCAGGGGGAACAGTGCAGTACTTC. Its protein is CASSLDSGGTVQYF.

DNA for the CDR3: TGTGCCAGCCTCCCAGGGGTCACCTACGAGCAGTACTTC. It specifies CASLPGVTYEQYF. The chain carries TRBV27 and TRBJ2-7; D might be TRBD1 (6 bases). This CDR3 contains 13 residues. V was pared by 8 bases and J by 2 bases, with 13 bases between. CDR1 is MNHEY and CDR2 is SMNVEV in the germline V gene (reference sequence).

The chain employs TRBV21-1 and TRBJ2-7; the DNA was not compared with TRBD1, the D call given in the table. TRBV21-1 is an annotated pseudogene. The CDR3 sequence is 16 residues long. Here the CDR3 DNA reads TGTGCCAGCAGCAAAGTTGGGACAGGGAAGGTCTTGGAGCAGTACTTC. It specifies CASSKVGTGKVLEQYF.

As regards this clone: The CDR3 does not end in the conserved phenylalanine or tryptophan, so this is likely a read error. The rearrangement joins TRBV30 to TRBJ2-3; 8 bases match TRBD2. The CDR3 length is 15 residues. The V and J ends lost 3 bases and 0 bases, in that order; junction bases with no gene match: 5. Germline V lookup: CDR1 GTSNPN, CDR2 SVGIG (reference sequence). This CDR3 is CAWRRAGASTDTQYV. The DNA of the CDR3 is TGTGCCTGGAGAAGAGCGGGAGCGAGCACAGATACGCAGTATGTT.

V gene TRBV2 combines with J gene TRBJ2-3, with unresolved D. The CDR3 sequence is 14 residues long. Trimming shortened V by 7 bases and J by 2 bases, and 13 bases separated the two germline ends. In germline, CDR1 is SNHLY, CDR2 FYNNEI. The CDR3 here is CASNFVGDTDTQYF. Written as DNA, the CDR3 is TGTGCCAGCAACTTTGTAGGAGACACAGATACGCAGTATTTT.

This clone was counted once. V and J are TRBV2 and TRBJ1-6; 7 positions match TRBD1. The CDR3 runs to 14 residues. With 10 bases clipped from V and 8 bases from J, the junction kept 11 bases outside the gene matches. Germline V gives CDR1 SNHLY, CDR2 FYNNEI. CDR3 in DNA: TGTGCCACCAGGGAGGACAGGTTCGATTCACCCCTCCACTTT. Translation: CATREDRFDSPLHF.

The chain combines TRBV6-5 with TRBJ2-7; TRBD2 agrees at 10 bases. The CDR3 runs 14 residues. Per the germline V gene, CDR1 is MNHEY and CDR2 is SVGAGI. V was clipped by 7 bases and J by 3 bases; unmatched bases: 6. CDR3 DNA sequence: TGTGCCAGCACCTGGACTAGCGGTTTCTACGAGCAGTACTTC. Translated: CASTWTSGFYEQYF.

This clone occurred a few times. This chain links TRBV15 with TRBJ1-1; D is perhaps TRBD1 (6 bases). Germline V gene data show CDR1 as LNHNV and CDR2 as YYDKDF (reference sequence). The CDR3 has 14 amino acids. Deletions cut 3 bases from V and 3 bases from J, with 11 bases between. As DNA, the CDR3 is TGTGCCACCAGCAGGGCAGGGGCGGACACTGAAGCTTTCTTT. It is translated as CATSRAGADTEAFF. Full variable domain (outside the CDR3, taken from reference TRBV15 and TRBJ1-1): DAMVIQNPRYQVTQFGKPVTLSCSQTLNHNVMYWYQQKSSQAPKLLFHYYDKDFNNEADTPDNFQSRRPNTSFCFLDIRSPGLGDTAMYLCATSRAGADTEAFFGQGTRLTVV.

This rearrangement joins TRBV27 to TRBJ2-5, with 7 bases lining up with TRBD2. In germline, CDR1 is MNHEY, CDR2 SMNVEV (reference sequence). The CDR3 contains 18 residues. V was pared by 0 bases and J by 2 bases, with 12 bases of the junction left unmatched. In DNA form, the CDR3 reads TGTGCCAGCAGTTTATCGTTTCAGGCGGGGGTATTACAAGAGACCCAGTACTTC. Encoded protein: CASSLSFQAGVLQETQYF.

The chain recombines TRBV2 with TRBJ2-1, with 8 bases identical to TRBD2. CDR1 is SNHLY, CDR2 FYNNEI, per germline. V was pared by 6 bases and J by 8 bases, with 12 bases of the junction left unmatched. The CDR3 is made up of 15 amino acids. The CDR3 protein is CASREREWAGDEQFF. CDR3 in DNA: TGTGCCAGCAGAGAGCGGGAGTGGGCCGGAGATGAGCAGTTCTTC.

The chain links TRBV28 to TRBJ2-7; unclear D gene. The germline gives CDR1 MDHEN, CDR2 SYDVKM. V was cut by 2 bases and J by 2 bases, with 7 bases left in between. The CDR3 loop spans 13 amino acids. CDR3 loop: CASSLQVPYEQYF. The CDR3, as DNA: TGTGCCAGCAGTTTACAGGTCCCCTACGAGCAGTACTTC.

This clone was counted between two and nine times. The chain employs TRBV19 and TRBJ2-1; D gene ambiguous. This CDR3 spans 15 amino acids. Deletions cut 4 bases from V and 4 bases from J, with 14 bases between. Germline V gene data show CDR1 as LNHDA and CDR2 as SQIVND (reference sequence). The CDR3 here is CASSTSYNPYNEQFF. DNA of the CDR3: TGTGCCAGTAGTACCTCCTATAACCCTTACAATGAGCAGTTCTTC.

V gene TRBV6-5 combines with J gene TRBJ1-3, with D uncertain. V was shortened by 8 bases and J by 0 bases, with 5 bases between the two germline ends. Germline V gene sequence: CDR1 MNHEY, CDR2 SVGAGI. The CDR3 is 12 amino acids. CDR3: CASCSSGNTIYF. The DNA for the CDR3 is TGTGCCAGCTGTAGCTCTGGAAACACCATATATTTT.

This clone showed up just once. The V and J genes are TRBV19 and TRBJ1-1; possibly TRBD1 for D (5 bases). V lost 5 bases and J 5 bases, leaving 9 bases between the germline ends. CDR3 length: 12 amino acids. Germline CDR1 is LNHDA and CDR2 is SQIVND (reference sequence). Written as DNA, the CDR3 is TGTGCCAGTAGTGTCCAGGGAACTGAAGCTTTCTTT. Amino acids: CASSVQGTEAFF.

This clone has just a few counts. This chain uses TRBV5-8 with TRBJ1-6; D call uncertain. V was shortened by 6 bases and J by 7 bases, with 14 bases between the two germline ends. CDR1 and CDR2 (germline): SGHTS, YDEGEE. This CDR3 has 14 amino acids. In nucleotides, the CDR3 is TGTGCCAGCACCTACTACTCCGAGAATTCACCCCTCCACTTT. The encoded protein is CASTYYSENSPLHF.

The V gene is TRBV5-4, the J gene TRBJ2-3, with TRBD1 matching over 8 bases. Germline-derived CDR1 and CDR2 are SGHNT and YYREEE (reference sequence). With V trimmed by 4 bases and J by 4 bases, 8 bases remained unmatched. The CDR3 is made up of 15 amino acids. The CDR3 bases are TGTGCCAGCAGCCCCTCAACAGGGGGAGCAGATACGCAGTATTTT. This sequence encodes CASSPSTGGADTQYF.

The gene calls are TRBV30 and TRBJ2-1, with a weak D call TRBD2 (6 bases). CDR3 length: 15 residues. Germline V gene lookup returns CDR1 GTSNPN and CDR2 SVGIG (reference sequence). V was shortened by 5 bases and J by 0 bases, with 14 bases between the two germline ends. The CDR3 coding sequence is TGTGCCTGGGGGGGGACCGGAAGCTCCTACAATGAGCAGTTCTTC. It yields the protein CAWGGTGSSYNEQFF.